The clone carrying this T cell receptor beta chain has just a few counts. Memory CD4+ T cells were sorted as CD4+CD45RO+CD25- cells. TCRdb reprocessed the 5' RACE reads with MiXCR, giving one entry per CDR3 protein. The data show approximately 41,000 distinct CDR3 sequences, roughly 27% seen once. The receptor's source is a female donor with breast cancer. Sequenced material: memory CD4+ T cells sorted from a lymph node. Subset described: memory CD4+ T cells, CD4+CD45RO+CD25-.

CDR3 region: CASSFEDRRGQPQHF. CDR3 DNA sequence: TGCGCCAGCAGCTTTGAGGACAGGCGGGGTCAGCCCCAGCATTTT. This chain uses TRBV5-1 with TRBJ1-5, with 7 bases lining up with TRBD1. The CDR3 is 15 residues long. Germline loops: CDR1 SGHRS, CDR2 YFSETQ. J gave up 6 bases and V 2 bases, and 8 bases lay outside the gene matches.